This TCR beta chain was captured by sequencing in a study of PD-1 blockade in classical Hodgkin lymphoma. The repertoire was sequenced with immunoSEQ multiplex PCR; TCRdb's copy has only in-frame clones and lacks some. The repertoire consists of some 84,000 clones, with roughly 90% occurring once and the leading ten covering 20% to 25%. In the case of this clone: The antigen is unknown.

This CDR3 region has 14 residues. Looked up from germline, CDR1 is SGHDN and CDR2 is FVKESK. V trimming: 4 bases; J trimming: 6 bases; junction bases outside the gene matches: 6. Study-wide points: Complete responders matched newly diagnosed patients in baseline diversity.

Every patient had relapsed following autologous stem cell transplantation, and cohorts differed in brentuximab vedotin exposure. When best responses were assessed, they were complete response, partial response or progressive disease. The sequencing here drew on peripheral blood mononuclear cells (PBMCs), taken at baseline. The genes are TRBV14 and TRBJ1-1, with 9 bases that match TRBD1. The receptor's source is a human donor with classical Hodgkin lymphoma. CDR3 nucleotide sequence: TGTGCCAGCAGCCTAGGACAGGGGAGGCCTGAAGCTTTCTTT. The encoded protein is CASSLGQGRPEAFF.